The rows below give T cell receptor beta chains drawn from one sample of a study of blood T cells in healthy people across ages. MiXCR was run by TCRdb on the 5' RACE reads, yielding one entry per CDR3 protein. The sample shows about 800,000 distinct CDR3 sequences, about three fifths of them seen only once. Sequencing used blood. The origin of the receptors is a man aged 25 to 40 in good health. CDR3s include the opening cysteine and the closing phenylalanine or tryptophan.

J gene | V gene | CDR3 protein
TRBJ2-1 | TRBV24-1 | CATSGDTDEQFF
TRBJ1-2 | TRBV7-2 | CASSYEGQGIYGYTF
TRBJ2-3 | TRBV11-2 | CASSPQTVGDTQYF
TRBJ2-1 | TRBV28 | CASSLSGRPPYNEQFF
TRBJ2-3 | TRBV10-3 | CAISGLAAGYTQYF
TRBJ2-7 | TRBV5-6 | CASSARGTSDDEQYF
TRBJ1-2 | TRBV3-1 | CASSRQTEENYGYTF
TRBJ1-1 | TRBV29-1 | CSVILRDRVIPTEAFF
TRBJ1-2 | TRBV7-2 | CASSLGQGTPLTNGYTF
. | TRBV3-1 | CASSPNSAGVLGTQYF
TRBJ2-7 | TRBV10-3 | CAISFDGSSYEQYF
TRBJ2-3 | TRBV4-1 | CASSPTSGDDTQYF
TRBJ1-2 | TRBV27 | CASSFSGETYGYTF
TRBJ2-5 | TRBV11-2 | CASGGRWTGDNEQYF
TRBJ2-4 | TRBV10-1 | CASSDRGLAKNIQYF
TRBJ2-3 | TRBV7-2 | CASSPRLSDTQYF
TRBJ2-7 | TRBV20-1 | CSAPSSGRMVEQYF